This entry is about one T cell receptor beta chain. In germline, CDR1 is MNHNY, CDR2 SVGAGI (reference sequence). The CDR3 is 12 residues long. The germline V and J ends were trimmed by 0 bases and 7 bases, with 4 bases remaining between them. This sample is drawn from a study of cytomegalovirus exposure and HLA in healthy donors. PCR used 60 Vbeta primers and 13 Jbeta primers. Sequencing used immunoSEQ multiplex PCR; TCRdb keeps in-frame clones, though not all of them. This table has some 200,000 clones, around 77% appearing once. The TCR originated in a woman aged 25-40 years in good health and CMV-seronegative. The chain has TRBV6-6 and TRBJ1-3; D gene unclear. Sequencing was performed on PBMCs. In nucleotides, the CDR3 is TGTGCCAGCAGTTACTCGAGCAACACCATATATTTT. Translation: CASSYSSNTIYF.